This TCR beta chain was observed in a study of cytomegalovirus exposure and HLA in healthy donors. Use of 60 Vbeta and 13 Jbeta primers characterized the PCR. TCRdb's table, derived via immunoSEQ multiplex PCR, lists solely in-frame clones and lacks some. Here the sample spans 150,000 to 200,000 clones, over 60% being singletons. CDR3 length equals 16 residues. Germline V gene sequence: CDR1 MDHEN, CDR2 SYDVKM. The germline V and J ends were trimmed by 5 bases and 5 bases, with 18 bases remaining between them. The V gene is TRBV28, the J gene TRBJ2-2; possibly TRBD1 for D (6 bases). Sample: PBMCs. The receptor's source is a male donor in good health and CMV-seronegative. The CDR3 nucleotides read TGTGCCAGCAGTCCTTGGGGGCCCGGAGGAACCGGGGAGCTGTTTTTT. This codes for CASSPWGPGGTGELFF.